This is a list of T cell receptor beta chains from one sample in a study of T cell therapy after organ transplantation. Antigens of these TCRs are unknown. Measured with immunoSEQ multiplex PCR; TCRdb has only the in-frame clones, and not every one. This table holds about 20,000 clones, roughly 84% found once. This sample comprised CD8+ T cells from blood, obtained after autologous CMV-specific T cell therapy. These receptors were collected from a human patient who had received a solid organ transplant and had CMV disease. Some T cells may be supplied by the graft donor. Each CDR3 is given with its conserved first and last residue. Expanded clones are given a class, and other clones once, few, many or no size at all.

- TRBV19 CASSIAARGYEQYF
- TRBV7-9 CASSAPGLVFEQYF
- TRBV11-2 CATRIPGRKNYEQYF
- TRBV6-6 CASSFGGSYEQYF
- TRBV19 CASSYRTGGVTEAFF
few TRBV11-2 CASSLVSWTEAFF
once TRBV12-5 CASGTSTDRGRMYEQYF
- TRBV2 CASSVGNQPQHF
- TRBV4-3 CASSQAPPTSGGFSEQYF
- TRBV4-1 CASSPLGTGGQDIQYF
- TRBV7-6 CASSLESGGFQPQHF
- TRBV15 CATTDSRHQPQHF
few TRBV13 CASSLGLAGETYEQYF
- TRBV28 CASISPRKYNEQFF
- TRBV29-1 CSVEQTVTGYNEQFF
- TRBV9 CASSRTSGRVNTGELFF
- TRBV14 CASSQGPWAANEQFF
- TRBV10-3 CAISGQSGGSYYNEQFF
- TRBV29-1 CSVAGTEGCAFF
- TRBV6-4 CASSPGGGEADTQYF
- TRBV11-2 CASSLAPLRWETQYF
- TRBV7-9 CASTRTDNTGELFF
- TRBV7-9 CASSSLYEQYF
- TRBV28 CASRTGPEETQYF
few TRBV28 CASSLWDRGFSPLHF
- TRBV2 CASSETINSNQPQHF
- TRBV5-5 CASSFGRTDTQYF
- TRBV19 CASKTSGQGNYEQYF
once TRBV9 CASSAGKTGAEAFF
- TRBV7-3 CASSPQTTSADEQFF
- TRBV5-4 CASSLWANTGELFF
- TRBV19 CASSYGSVQFF
- TRBV2 CASSDAGETYEQYF
once TRBV4-2 CASSQGGRGQRYEQFF
- TRBV4-2 CASSPPSGRSGEQYF
- TRBV7-6 CASSSLNEQFF
once TRBV4-2 CASSQDISGYEQYF
- TRBV7-2 CASSLARNTEAFF
- TRBV7-2 CASSGRSGGSNTGELFF
- TRBV5-1 CASSHLAGEGSNEQFF
- TRBV27 CASSLSPSGSTGELFF